This TCR beta chain was recorded in a study of naive and memory T cell subsets. Study conclusions and caveats: Naive repertoires, especially CD8, held a few larger clonotypes, possibly memory cells re-expressing CD45RA.

The beta constant-region primer was an equimolar mix of two oligonucleotides covering TRBC1 and TRBC2. Ligated cDNA was amplified by four rounds of PCR with nested alpha and beta constant-region primers and SP2. MiXCR, applied by TCRdb to the UMI-ligation and nested PCR reads, yields one record per CDR3 protein. The repertoire has some 110,000 distinct CDR3 sequences, approximately 14% of them found once; the top ten carry around 2.8%. CDR1 and CDR2 from the germline V gene are LGHNA and YSLEER. V was clipped by 5 bases and J by 0 bases, with 14 bases between them. The CDR3 consists of 16 residues. This clonotype was seen a few times. Its cognate antigen is unknown.

The chain combines TRBV4-3 with TRBJ1-3; D not certain. Input material: naive CD8+ T cells from blood. This receptor was identified in a human donor in good health. In nucleotides, the CDR3 is TGCGCCAGCAGCTCCTGGGCACAGAGCTCTGGAAACACCATATATTTT. This encodes CASSSWAQSSGNTIYF.